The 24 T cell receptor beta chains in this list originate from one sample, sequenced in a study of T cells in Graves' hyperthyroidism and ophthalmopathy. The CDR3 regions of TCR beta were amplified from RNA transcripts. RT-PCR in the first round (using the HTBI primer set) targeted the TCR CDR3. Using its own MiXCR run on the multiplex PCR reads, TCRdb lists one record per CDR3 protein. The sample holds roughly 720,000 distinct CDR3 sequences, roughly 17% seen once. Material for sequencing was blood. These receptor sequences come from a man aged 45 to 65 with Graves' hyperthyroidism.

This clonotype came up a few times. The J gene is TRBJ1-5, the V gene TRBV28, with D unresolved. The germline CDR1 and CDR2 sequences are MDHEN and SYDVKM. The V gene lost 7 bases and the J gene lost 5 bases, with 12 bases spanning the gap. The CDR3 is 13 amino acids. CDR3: CASKQLSDQPQHF. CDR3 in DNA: TGTGCCAGCAAACAGCTGTCTGATCAGCCCCAGCATTTT.

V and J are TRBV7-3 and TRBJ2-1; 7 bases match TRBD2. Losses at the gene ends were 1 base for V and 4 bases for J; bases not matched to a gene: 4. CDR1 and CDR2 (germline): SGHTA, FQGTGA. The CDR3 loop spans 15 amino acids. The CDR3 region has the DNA TGTGCCAGCAGCTTAATGGCGGGAGAGTACAATGAGCAGTTCTTC. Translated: CASSLMAGEYNEQFF.

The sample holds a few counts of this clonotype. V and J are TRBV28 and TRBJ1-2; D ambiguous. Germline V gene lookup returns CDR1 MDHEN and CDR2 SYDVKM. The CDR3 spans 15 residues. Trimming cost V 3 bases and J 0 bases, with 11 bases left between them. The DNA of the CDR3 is TGTGCCAGCAGTTTGTTATCCGGCGCTAACTATGGCTACACCTTC. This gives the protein CASSLLSGANYGYTF.

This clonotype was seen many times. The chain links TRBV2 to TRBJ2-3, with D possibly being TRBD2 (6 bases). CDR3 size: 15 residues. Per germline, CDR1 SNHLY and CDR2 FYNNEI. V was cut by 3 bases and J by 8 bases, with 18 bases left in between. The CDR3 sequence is CASSESSGRWVTQYF. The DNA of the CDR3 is TGTGCCAGCAGTGAGTCATCCGGGAGATGGGTTACGCAGTATTTT.

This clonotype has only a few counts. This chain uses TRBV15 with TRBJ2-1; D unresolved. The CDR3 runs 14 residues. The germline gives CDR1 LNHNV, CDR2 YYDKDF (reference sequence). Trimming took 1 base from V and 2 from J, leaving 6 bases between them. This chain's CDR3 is CATSRGGTYNEQFF. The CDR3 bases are TGTGCCACCAGCAGAGGTGGGACCTACAATGAGCAGTTCTTC.

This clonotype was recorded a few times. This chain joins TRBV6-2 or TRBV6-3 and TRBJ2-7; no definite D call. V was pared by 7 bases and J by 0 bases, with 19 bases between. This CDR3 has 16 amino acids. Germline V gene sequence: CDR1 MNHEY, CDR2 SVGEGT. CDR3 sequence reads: CASTLGPATSSYEQYF. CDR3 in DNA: TGTGCCAGCACCCTAGGACCAGCTACCTCCTCCTACGAGCAGTACTTC.

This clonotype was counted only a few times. The CDR3 sequence: CASSSCRLGLEVCEQYF. Here the CDR3 DNA reads TGTGCCAGCAGCTCCTGCCGATTAGGGCTTGAAGTTTGCGAGCAGTACTTC. This chain links TRBV7-8 with TRBJ2-7; D is unclear. Germline CDR1 SGHVS, CDR2 FQNEAQ. The CDR3 loop spans 17 amino acids. V was shortened by 4 bases and J by 6 bases, with 25 bases between the two germline ends.

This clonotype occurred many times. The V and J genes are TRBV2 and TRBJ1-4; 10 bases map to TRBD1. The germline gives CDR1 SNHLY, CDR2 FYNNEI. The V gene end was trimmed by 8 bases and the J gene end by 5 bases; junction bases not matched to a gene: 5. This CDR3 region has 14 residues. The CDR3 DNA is TGTGCCAGCGGGGGGACAGGGGTAAATGAAAAACTGTTTTTT. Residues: CASGGTGVNEKLFF.

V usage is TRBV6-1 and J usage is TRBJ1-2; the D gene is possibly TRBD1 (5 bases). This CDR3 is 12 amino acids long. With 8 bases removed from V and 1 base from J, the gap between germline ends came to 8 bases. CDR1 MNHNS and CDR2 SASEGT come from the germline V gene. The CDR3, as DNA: TGTGCCAGCTTAGGACATAACTATGGCTACACCTTC. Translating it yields CASLGHNYGYTF.

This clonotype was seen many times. The CDR3 nucleotides are TGTGCCAGCAGACCAATACTAGCGGGAGACGCAGATACGCAGTATTTT. Translating it yields CASRPILAGDADTQYF. V is TRBV27 and J is TRBJ2-3; 11 bases match TRBD2. Trimming took 6 bases from V and 4 from J; bases not matched to a gene: 9. Per germline, CDR1 MNHEY and CDR2 SMNVEV (reference sequence). This CDR3 is 16 amino acids long.

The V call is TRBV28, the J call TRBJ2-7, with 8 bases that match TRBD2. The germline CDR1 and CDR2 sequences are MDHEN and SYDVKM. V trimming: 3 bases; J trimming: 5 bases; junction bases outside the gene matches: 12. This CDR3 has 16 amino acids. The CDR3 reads CASSFQWREVNHEQYF. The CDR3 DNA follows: TGTGCCAGCAGTTTTCAGTGGCGGGAGGTTAACCACGAGCAGTACTTC.

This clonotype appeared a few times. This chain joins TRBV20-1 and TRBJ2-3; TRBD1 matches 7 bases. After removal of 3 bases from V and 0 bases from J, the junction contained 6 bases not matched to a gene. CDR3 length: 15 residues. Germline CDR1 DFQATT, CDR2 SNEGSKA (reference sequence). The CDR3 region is CSASDRDRSTDTQYF. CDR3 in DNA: TGCAGTGCTAGCGACCGGGACAGAAGCACAGATACGCAGTATTTT.

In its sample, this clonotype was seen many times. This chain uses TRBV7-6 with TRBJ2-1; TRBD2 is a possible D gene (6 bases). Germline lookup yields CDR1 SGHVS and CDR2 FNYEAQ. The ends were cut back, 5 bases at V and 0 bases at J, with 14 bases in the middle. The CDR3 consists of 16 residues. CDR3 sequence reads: CASSPPGLSSYNEQFF. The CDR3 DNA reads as TGTGCCAGCAGCCCTCCGGGACTGAGCTCCTACAATGAGCAGTTCTTC.

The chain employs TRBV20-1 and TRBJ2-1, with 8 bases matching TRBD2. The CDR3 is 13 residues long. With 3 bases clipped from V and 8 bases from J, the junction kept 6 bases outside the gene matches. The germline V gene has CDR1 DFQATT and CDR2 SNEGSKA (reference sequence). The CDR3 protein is CSARVSGIDEQFF. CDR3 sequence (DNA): TGCAGTGCTAGGGTTAGCGGGATCGATGAGCAGTTCTTC.

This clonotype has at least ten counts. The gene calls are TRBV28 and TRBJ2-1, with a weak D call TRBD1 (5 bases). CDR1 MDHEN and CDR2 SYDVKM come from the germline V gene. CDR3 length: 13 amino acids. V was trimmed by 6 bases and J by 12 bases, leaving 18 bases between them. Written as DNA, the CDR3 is TGTGCCAGCAGCCCTAGTTTAAGGGGCAGGCAGTTCTTC. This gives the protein CASSPSLRGRQFF.

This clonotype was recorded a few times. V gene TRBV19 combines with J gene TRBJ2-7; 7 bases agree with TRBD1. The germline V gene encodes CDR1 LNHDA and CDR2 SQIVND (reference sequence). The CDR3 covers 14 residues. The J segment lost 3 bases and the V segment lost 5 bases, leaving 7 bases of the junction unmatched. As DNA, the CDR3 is TGTGCCAGTAGTCCCGGACAGGTCCGCTACGAGCAGTACTTC. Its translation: CASSPGQVRYEQYF.

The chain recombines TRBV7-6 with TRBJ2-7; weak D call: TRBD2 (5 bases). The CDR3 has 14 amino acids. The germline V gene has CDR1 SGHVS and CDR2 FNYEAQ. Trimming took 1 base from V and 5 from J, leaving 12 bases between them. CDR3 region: CASSLGGQLNEQYF. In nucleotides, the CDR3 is TGTGCCAGCAGCTTAGGCGGGCAGTTGAACGAGCAGTACTTC.

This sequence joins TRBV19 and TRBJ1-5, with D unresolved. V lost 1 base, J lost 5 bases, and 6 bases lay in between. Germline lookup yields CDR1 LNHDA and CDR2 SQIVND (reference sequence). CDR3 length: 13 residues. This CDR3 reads CASSIVVDQPQHF. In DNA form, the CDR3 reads TGTGCCAGTAGTATAGTGGTGGATCAGCCCCAGCATTTT.

The CDR3 bases are TGTGCCAGCAGCTTATGGGATCAGTCCGAACTGTTTTTT. Its translation: CASSLWDQSELFF. The genes are TRBV11-2 and TRBJ1-4; D is undetermined. The CDR3 loop spans 13 amino acids. Per germline, CDR1 SGHAT and CDR2 FQNNGV. Between the trimmed V and J ends, which lost 2 bases and 12 bases, there was a span of 13 bases.

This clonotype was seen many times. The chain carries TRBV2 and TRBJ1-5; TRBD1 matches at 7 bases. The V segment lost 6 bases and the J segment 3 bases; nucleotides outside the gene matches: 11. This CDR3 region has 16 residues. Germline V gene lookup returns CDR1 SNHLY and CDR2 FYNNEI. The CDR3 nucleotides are TGTGCCAGCAGCGTTACCTTAGACAGGGACAATCAGCCCCAGCATTTT. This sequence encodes CASSVTLDRDNQPQHF. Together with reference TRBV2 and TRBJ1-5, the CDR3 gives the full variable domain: EPEVTQTPSHQVTQMGQEVILRCVPISNHLYFYWYRQILGQKVEFLVSFYNNEISEKSEIFDDQFSVERPDGSNFTLKIRSTKLEDSAMYFCASSVTLDRDNQPQHFGDGTRLSIL.

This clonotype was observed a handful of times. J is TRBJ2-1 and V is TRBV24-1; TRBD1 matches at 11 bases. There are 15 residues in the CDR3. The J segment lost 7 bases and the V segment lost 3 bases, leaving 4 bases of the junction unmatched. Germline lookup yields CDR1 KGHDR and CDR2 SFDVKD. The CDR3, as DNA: TGTGCCACCAGTGATGGACAGGGGGCGAGGAATGAGCAGTTCTTC. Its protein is CATSDGQGARNEQFF.

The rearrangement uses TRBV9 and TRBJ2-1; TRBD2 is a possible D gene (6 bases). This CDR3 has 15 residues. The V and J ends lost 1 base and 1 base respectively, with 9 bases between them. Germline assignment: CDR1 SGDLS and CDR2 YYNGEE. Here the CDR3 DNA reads TGTGCCAGCAGCGTAAGGAGGGAGTCCTACAATGAGCAGTTCTTC. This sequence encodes CASSVRRESYNEQFF.

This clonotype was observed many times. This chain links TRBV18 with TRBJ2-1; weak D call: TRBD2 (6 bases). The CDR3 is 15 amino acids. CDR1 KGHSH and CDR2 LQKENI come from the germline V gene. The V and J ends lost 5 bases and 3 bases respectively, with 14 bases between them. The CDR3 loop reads CASSKTSPNYNEQFF. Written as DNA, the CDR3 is TGTGCCAGCTCAAAAACTAGCCCGAACTACAATGAGCAGTTCTTC.

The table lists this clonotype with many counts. CDR3 amino acids: CASSSDRGSNQPQHF. The CDR3 bases are TGTGCCAGCAGCTCGGACAGGGGAAGCAATCAGCCCCAGCATTTT. The V gene is TRBV7-2, the J gene TRBJ1-5, with 9 bases lining up with TRBD1. V lost 4 bases, J lost 1 base, and 2 bases stayed unmatched. The CDR3 totals 15 residues. The germline V gene encodes CDR1 SGHTA and CDR2 FQGNSA.